This record concerns one T cell receptor beta chain sequence. Its antigen is as yet unknown. The data were taken from a study of cytomegalovirus exposure and HLA in healthy donors. Findings and caveats of the study: A later analysis found that most CMV-associated TCR beta chains appeared HLA-restricted. TRBV6-2, TRBV6-3 and some other V segments were unresolvable in 87-base-pair reads.

The CDR3 spans 15 residues. The germline V gene encodes CDR1 SGHAT and CDR2 FQNNGV. The ends lost 1 base at V and 4 bases at J; junction bases unmatched: 4. 13 Jbeta primers and 60 Vbeta primers were used for the PCR. The assay was immunoSEQ multiplex PCR, and TCRdb's table has in-frame clones only and misses some. The sample shows 200,000 to 300,000 clones, roughly 73% of them seen only once. The origin of this receptor is a boy aged 5-17 years in good health and CMV-seronegative. The sequenced sample was PBMCs. The J gene is TRBJ2-5, the V gene TRBV11-2, with 9 nucleotides matching TRBD2. CDR3 nucleotides: TGTGCCAGCAGCTTAGGAGTTAGCGGGAGAGAGACCCAGTACTTC. As protein: CASSLGVSGRETQYF.